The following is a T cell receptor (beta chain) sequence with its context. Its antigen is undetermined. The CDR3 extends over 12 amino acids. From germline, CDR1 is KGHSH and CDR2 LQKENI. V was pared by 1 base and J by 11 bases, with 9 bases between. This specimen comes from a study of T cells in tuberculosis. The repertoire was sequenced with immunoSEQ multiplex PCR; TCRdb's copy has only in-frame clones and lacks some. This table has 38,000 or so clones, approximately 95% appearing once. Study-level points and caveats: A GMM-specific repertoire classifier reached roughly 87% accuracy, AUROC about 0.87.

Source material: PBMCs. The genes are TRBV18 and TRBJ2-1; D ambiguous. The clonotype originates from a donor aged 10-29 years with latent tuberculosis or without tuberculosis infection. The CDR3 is CASSPLSAQQFF. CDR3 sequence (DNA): TGTGCCAGCTCACCACTCAGCGCTCAGCAGTTCTTC.